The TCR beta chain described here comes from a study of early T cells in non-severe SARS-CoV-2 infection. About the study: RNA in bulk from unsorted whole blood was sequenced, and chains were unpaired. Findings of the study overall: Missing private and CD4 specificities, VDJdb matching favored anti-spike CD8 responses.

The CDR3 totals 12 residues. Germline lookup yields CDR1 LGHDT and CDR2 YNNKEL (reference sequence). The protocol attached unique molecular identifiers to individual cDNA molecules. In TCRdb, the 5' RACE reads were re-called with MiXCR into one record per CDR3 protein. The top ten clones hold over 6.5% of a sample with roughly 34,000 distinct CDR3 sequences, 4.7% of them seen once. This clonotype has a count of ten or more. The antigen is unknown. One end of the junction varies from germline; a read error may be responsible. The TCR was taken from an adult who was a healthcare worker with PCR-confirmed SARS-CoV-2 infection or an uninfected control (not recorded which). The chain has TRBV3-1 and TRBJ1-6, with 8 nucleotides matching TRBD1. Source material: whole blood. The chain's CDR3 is CASSQIGTGVVF. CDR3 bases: TGTGCCAGCAGCCAAATTGGGACAGGTGTTGTTTTT.